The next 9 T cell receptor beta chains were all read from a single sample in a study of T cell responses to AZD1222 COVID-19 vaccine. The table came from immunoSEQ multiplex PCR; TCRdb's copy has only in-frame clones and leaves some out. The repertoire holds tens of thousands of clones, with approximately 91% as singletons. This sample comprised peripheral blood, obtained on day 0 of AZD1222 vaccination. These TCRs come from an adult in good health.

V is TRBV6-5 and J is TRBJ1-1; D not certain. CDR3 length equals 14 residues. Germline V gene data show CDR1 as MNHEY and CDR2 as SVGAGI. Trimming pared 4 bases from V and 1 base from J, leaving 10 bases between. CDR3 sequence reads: CASSSWQQNTEAFF. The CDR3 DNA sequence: TGTGCCAGCAGTTCGTGGCAGCAGAACACTGAAGCTTTCTTT.

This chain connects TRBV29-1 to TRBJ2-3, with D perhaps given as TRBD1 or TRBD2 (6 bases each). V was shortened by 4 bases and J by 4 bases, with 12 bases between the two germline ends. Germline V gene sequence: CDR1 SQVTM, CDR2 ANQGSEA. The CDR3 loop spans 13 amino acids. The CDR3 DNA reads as TGCAGCGTTGCCAGGGGAGGCCCAGATACGCAGTATTTT. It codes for CSVARGGPDTQYF.

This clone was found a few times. The CDR3 sequence is CASSFTGGGQPQHF. The CDR3 DNA is TGTGCCAGCAGCTTCACAGGGGGAGGTCAGCCCCAGCATTTT. The chain employs TRBV7-9 and TRBJ1-5; 8 nucleotides line up with TRBD1. The CDR3 is 14 residues long. V trimming: 3 bases; J trimming: 6 bases; junction bases outside the gene matches: 4. Germline lookup yields CDR1 SEHNR and CDR2 FQNEAQ (reference sequence).

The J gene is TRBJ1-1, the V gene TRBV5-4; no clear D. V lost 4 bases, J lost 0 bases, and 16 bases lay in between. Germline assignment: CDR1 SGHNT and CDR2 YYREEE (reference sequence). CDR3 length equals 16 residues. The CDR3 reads CASSLAGGNMNTEAFF. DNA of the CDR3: TGTGCCAGCAGCCTCGCTGGCGGGAATATGAACACTGAAGCTTTCTTT.

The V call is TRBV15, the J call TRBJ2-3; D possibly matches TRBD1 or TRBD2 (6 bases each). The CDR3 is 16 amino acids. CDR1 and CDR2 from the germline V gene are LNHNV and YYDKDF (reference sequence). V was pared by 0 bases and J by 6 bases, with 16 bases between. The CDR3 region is CATSRDRGQGRDTQYF. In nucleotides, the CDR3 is TGTGCCACCAGCAGAGATCGGGGGCAGGGAAGGGATACGCAGTATTTT.

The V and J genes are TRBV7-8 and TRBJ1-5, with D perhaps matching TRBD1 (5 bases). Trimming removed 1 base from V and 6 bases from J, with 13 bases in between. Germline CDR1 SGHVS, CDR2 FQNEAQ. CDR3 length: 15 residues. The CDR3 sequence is CASSLGRGVGQPQHF. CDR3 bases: TGTGCCAGCAGCTTAGGGCGGGGGGTCGGTCAGCCCCAGCATTTT.

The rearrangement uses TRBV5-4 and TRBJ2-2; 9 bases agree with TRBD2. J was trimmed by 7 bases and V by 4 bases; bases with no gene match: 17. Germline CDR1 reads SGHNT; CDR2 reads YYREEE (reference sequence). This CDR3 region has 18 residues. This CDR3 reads CASSASLAGNPWGGELFF. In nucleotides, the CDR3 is TGTGCCAGCAGCGCTAGCCTAGCGGGGAATCCCTGGGGCGGGGAGCTGTTTTTT.

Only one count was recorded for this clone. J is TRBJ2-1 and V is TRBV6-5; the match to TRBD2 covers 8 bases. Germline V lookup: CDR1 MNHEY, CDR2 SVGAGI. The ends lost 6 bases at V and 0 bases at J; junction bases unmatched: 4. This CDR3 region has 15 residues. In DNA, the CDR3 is TGTGCCAGCAGAGTAGCGGGGAGCTCCTACAATGAGCAGTTCTTC. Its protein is CASRVAGSSYNEQFF.

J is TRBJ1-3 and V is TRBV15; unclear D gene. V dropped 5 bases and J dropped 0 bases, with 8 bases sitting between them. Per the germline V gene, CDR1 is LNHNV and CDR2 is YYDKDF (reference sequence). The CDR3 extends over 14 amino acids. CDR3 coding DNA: TGTGCCACCAGCCCCATGAGCTCTGGAAACACCATATATTTT. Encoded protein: CATSPMSSGNTIYF.